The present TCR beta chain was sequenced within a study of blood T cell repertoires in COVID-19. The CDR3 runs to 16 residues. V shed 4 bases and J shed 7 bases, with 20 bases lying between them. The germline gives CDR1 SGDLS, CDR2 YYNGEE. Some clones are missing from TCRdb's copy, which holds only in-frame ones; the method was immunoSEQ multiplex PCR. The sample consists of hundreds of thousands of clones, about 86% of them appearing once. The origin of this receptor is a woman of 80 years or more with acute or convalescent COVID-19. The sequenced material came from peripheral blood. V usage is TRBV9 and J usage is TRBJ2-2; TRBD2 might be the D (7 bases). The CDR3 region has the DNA TGTGCCAGCAGCCGCGGAAACGCGGGGGCGGGCGGGGAGCTGTTTTTT. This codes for CASSRGNAGAGGELFF.